What follows is one TCR beta chain and its context. It lacks a known antigen. No much larger clone is present one base from it, and per-base qualities are unavailable. These data belong to a study of cytomegalovirus exposure and HLA in healthy donors (dated by TCRdb to 2017 to 2019). About the full investigation: According to a later analysis, one platform produced both the roughly 120 validation repertoires and the approximately 660 repertoires of the first cohort. The aim of the study was to test whether cataloging public T cell receptors could identify signatures of past pathogen exposure. To predict cytomegalovirus infection status, the study combined high-throughput TCR immunosequencing, statistical association of individual TCRs with disease status, and machine learning. Along with the roughly 670-subject first cohort, a separate validation cohort of over a hundred different subjects was used.

To prepare the library, the immunoSEQ multiplex PCR assay was applied. The source study handled its data this way. To diagnose cytomegalovirus status from the catalog of TCR beta chain sequences, a statistical classification framework was built. As stored in TCRdb, this immuneACCESS dataset retains in-frame rearrangements with V and J assigned. A fraction of the clones does not appear; measured against another copy, unresolved V genes explain less than half of the discrepancy, and the remainder lacks a known reason. V and J calls plus clone size are reproduced from that table; the DNA served to infer D and trimming. Present in this sample are 70,000 to 75,000 clones, less than 95% of which were seen just once. More than 0.8% of the sample lies in the top ten. CDR1 and CDR2 are drawn from the germline V gene: SGDLS, YYNGEE. The CDR3 goes from the cysteine to the phenylalanine over 15 residues. Only the CDR3 portion is preserved as DNA: 45 bases, with reading frame beginning at the first base. The germline V end is reduced by 2 bases and the J end by 3 bases; junction bases left unmatched: 3.

The donors belonged to the validation cohort of around 120 subjects, which was separate from the approximately 700-subject first cohort. General study outcomes and caveats: The classifier was reported to diagnose cytomegalovirus status with high specificity and sensitivity in both the original and validation cohorts. According to the authors, the approach could potentially be generalized to other disease states and immunological phenotypes. The study listed 164 TCR beta chains as associated with cytomegalovirus. Subsequent analysis determined that TCRs grouped into clusters in the first cohort also showed a tendency toward co-occurrence across the approximately 110 validation repertoires, and 94% of cluster scores exceeded 0. The validation cohort had no HLA typing available for a later analysis, so co-occurrence within that cohort was assessed over all 130 or so repertoires. A few of the identified cytomegalovirus-associated TCR beta chains were confirmed in vitro to be specific for cytomegalovirus antigens. Across donors, most TCR sequences were observed very rarely, whereas some public TCRs were present in many individuals.

What was sequenced was PBMCs. The V gene is TRBV9 and the J gene is TRBJ2-7; the central 12 bases match TRBD2. This sequence was found in a woman aged 18 to 35 in good health and CMV-seronegative. This receptor carries the CDR3 CASSVGTSGLYEQYF. In nucleotide form, the sequence is TGTGCCAGCAGCGTCGGGACTAGCGGGCTCTACGAGCAGTACTTC.